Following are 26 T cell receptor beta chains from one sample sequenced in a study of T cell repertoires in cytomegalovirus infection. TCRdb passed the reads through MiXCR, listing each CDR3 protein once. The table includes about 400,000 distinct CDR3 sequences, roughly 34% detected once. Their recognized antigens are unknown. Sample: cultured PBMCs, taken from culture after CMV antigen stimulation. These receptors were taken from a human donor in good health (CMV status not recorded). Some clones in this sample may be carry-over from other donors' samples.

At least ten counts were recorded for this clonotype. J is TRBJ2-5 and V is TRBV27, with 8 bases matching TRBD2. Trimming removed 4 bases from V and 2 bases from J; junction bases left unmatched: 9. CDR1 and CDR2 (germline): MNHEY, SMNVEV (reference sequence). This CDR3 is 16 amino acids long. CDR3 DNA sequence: TGTGCCAGCAGTTCTAGACTAGCGAGCCCTCAAGAGACCCAGTACTTC. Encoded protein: CASSSRLASPQETQYF.

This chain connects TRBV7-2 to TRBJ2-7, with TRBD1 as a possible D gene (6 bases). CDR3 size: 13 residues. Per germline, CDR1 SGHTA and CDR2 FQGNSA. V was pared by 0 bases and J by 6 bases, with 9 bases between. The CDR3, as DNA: TGTGCCAGCAGCTTAGCGGCAGGGGCCGAGCAGTACGTC. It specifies CASSLAAGAEQYV.

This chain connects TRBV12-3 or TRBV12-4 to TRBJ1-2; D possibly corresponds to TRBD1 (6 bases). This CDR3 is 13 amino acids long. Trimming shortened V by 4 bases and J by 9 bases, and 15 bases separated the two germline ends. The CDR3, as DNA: TGTGCCAGCAGTTCAAGACAGGACAACAGCTACACCTTC. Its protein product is CASSSRQDNSYTF.

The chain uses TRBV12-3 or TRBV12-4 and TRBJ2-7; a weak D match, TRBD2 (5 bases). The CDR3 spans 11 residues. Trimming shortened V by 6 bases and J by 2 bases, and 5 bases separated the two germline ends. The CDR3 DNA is TGTGCCAGCAGCGGGACCTACGAGCAGTACTTC. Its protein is CASSGTYEQYF.

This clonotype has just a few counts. Here the CDR3 DNA reads TGTGCCAGCATTCCCCGGGGCCGGCGGATGAACACTGAAGCTTTCTTT. Translating it yields CASIPRGRRMNTEAFF. This rearrangement joins TRBV12-3 or TRBV12-4 to TRBJ1-1; tentatively, D is TRBD1 (5 bases). This CDR3 comprises 16 residues. V was pared by 7 bases and J by 0 bases, with 18 bases between.

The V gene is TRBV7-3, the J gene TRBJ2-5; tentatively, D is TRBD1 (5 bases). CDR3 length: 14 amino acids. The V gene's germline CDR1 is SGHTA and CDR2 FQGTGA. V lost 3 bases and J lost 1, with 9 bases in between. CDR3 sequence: CASSFGHSQETQYF. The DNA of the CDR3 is TGTGCCAGCAGCTTCGGACACAGCCAAGAGACCCAGTACTTC.

As DNA, the CDR3 is TGTGCCACCAGTGATTTGTCGGGGTCAAGCTCCTACAATGAGCAGTTCTTC. Amino acid sequence: CATSDLSGSSSYNEQFF. The chain combines TRBV24-1 with TRBJ2-1; D perhaps matches TRBD2 (5 bases). The CDR3 consists of 17 residues. Germline V gives CDR1 KGHDR, CDR2 SFDVKD. V dropped 0 bases and J dropped 0 bases, with 11 bases sitting between them.

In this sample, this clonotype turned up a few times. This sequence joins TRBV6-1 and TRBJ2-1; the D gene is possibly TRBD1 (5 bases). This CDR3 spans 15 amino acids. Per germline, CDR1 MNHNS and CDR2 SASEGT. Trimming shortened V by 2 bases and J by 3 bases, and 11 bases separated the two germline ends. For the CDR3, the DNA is TGTGCCAGCAGTGAACCGTGGGGCTTCTACAATGAGCAGTTCTTC. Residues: CASSEPWGFYNEQFF.

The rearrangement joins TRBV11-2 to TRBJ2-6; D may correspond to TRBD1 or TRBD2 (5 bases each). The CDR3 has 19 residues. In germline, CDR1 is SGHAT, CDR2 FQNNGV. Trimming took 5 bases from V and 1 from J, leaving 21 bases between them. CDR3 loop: CASSRRPLSGPSGANVLTF. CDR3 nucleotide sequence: TGTGCCAGCAGCCGACGACCATTGTCGGGACCGTCTGGGGCCAACGTCCTGACTTTC.

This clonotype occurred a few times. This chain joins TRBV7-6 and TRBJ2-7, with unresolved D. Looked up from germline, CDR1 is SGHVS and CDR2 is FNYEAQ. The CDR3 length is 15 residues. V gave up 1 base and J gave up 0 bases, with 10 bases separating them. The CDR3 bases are TGTGCCAGCAGCTTAGTGGTAGGGCTCTCCTACGAGCAGTACTTC. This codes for CASSLVVGLSYEQYF.

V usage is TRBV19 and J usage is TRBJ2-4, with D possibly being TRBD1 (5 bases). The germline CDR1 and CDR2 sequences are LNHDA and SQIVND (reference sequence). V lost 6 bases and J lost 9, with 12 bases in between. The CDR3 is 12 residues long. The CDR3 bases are TGTGCCAGTAGCAGGGATTTAGGCATTCAGTACTTC. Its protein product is CASSRDLGIQYF. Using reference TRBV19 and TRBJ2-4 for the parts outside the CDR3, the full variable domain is DGGITQSPKYLFRKEGQNVTLSCEQNLNHDAMYWYRQDPGQGLRLIYYSQIVNDFQKGDIAEGYSVSREKKESFPLTVTSAQKNPTAFYLCASSRDLGIQYFGAGTRLSVL.

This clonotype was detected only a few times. The CDR3 protein is CASKNTGTGELEQFF. The CDR3 DNA reads TGTGCCAGTAAGAATACCGGGACAGGGGAACTTGAGCAGTTCTTC. The rearrangement joins TRBV19 to TRBJ2-1; 10 nucleotides align to TRBD1. Germline V CDR1 and CDR2: LNHDA, SQIVND (reference sequence). This CDR3 region has 15 residues. V lost 7 bases, J lost 9 bases, and 12 bases stayed unmatched.

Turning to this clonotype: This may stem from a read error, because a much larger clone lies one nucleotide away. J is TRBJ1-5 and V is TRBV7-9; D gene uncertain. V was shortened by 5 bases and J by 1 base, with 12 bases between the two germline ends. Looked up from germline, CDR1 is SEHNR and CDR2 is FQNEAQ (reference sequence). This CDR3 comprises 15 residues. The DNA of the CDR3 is TGTGCCAGCAGCCACCAAGACATAAGCAATCAGCCCCAGCATTTT. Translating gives CASSHQDISNQPQHF.

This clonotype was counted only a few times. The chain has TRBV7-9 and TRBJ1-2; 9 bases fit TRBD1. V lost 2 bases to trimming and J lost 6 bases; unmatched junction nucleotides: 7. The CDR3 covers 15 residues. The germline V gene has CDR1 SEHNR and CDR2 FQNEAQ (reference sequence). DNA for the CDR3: TGTGCCAGCAGCTTATTCGAGGACAGGGGAAATGGCTACACCTTC. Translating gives CASSLFEDRGNGYTF. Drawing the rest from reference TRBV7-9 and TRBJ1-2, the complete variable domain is DTGVSQNPRHKITKRGQNVTFRCDPISEHNRLYWYRQTLGQGPEFLTYFQNEAQLEKSRLLSDRFSAERPKGSFSTLEIQRTEQGDSAMYLCASSLFEDRGNGYTFGSGTRLTVV.

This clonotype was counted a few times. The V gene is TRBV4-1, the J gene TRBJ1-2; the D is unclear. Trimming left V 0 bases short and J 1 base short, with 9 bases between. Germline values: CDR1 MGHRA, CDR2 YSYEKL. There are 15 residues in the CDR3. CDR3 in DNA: TGCGCCAGCAGCCAAGATCTAGGAATTAACTATGGCTACACCTTC. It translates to CASSQDLGINYGYTF.

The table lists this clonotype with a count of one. The CDR3 protein is CASSRDQGQDYGYTF. In DNA form, the CDR3 reads TGTGCCAGCAGTCGTGATCAGGGGCAGGACTATGGCTACACCTTC. The chain is built from TRBV5-6 and TRBJ1-2, with a weak D call TRBD1 (6 bases). The CDR3 covers 15 residues. CDR1 is SGHDT, CDR2 YYEEEE, per germline. Trimming took 5 bases from V and 3 from J, leaving 17 bases between them.

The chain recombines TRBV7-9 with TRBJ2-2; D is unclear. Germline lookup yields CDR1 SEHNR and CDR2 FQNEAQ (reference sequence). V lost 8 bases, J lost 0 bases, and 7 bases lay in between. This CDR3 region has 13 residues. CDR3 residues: CASQQPNTGELFF. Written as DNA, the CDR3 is TGTGCCAGCCAGCAACCGAACACCGGGGAGCTGTTTTTT.

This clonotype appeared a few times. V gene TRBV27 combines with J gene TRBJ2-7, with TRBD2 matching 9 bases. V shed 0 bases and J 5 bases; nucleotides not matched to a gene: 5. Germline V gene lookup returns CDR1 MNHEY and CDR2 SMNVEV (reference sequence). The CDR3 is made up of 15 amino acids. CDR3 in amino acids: CASSLSVLAGDEQYF. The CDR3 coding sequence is TGTGCCAGCAGTTTATCGGTGTTAGCGGGAGACGAGCAGTACTTC.

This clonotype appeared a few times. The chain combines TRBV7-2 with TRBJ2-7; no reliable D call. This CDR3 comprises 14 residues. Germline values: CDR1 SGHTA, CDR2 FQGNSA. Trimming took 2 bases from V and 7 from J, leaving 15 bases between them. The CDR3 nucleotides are TGTGCCAGCAGCTTATCGGTAGCTGTGGCAGAGCAGTACTTC. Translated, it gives CASSLSVAVAEQYF.

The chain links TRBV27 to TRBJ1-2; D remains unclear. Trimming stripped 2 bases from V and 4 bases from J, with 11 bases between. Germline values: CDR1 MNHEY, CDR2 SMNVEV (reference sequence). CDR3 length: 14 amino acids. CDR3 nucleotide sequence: TGTGCCAGCAGTTTAAAAGGGTCCAGCTATGGCTACACCTTC. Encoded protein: CASSLKGSSYGYTF.

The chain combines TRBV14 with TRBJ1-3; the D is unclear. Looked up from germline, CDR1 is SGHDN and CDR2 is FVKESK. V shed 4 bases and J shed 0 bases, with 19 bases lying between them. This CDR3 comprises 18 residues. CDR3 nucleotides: TGTGCCAGCAGCCCCGGACTCGGAAAAATAAACTCTGGAAACACCATATATTTT. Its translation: CASSPGLGKINSGNTIYF. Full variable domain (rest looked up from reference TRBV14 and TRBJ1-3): EAGVTQFPSHSVIEKGQTVTLRCDPISGHDNLYWYRRVMGKEIKFLLHFVKESKQDESGMPNNRFLAERTGGTYSTLKVQPAELEDSGVYFCASSPGLGKINSGNTIYFGEGSWLTVV.

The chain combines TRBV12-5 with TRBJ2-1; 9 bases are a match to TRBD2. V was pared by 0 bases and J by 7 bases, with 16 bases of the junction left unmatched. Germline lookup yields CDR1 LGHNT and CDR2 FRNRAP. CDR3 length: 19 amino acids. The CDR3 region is CASGLVLAGVEFFKNEQFF. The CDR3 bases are TGTGCTAGTGGTTTGGTATTAGCGGGAGTTGAGTTTTTTAAGAATGAGCAGTTCTTC.

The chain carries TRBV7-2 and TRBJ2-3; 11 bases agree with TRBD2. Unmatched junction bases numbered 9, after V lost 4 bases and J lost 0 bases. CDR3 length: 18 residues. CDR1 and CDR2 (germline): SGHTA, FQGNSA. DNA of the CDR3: TGTGCCAGCAGCTCCAGACTAGCGGGAAGGGTGAGCACAGATACGCAGTATTTT. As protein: CASSSRLAGRVSTDTQYF.

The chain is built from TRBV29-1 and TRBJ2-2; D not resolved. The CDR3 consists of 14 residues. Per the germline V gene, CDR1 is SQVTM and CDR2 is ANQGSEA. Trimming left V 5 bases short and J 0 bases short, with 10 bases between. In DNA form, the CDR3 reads TGCAGCGTTAACAGTATATCGAACACCGGGGAGCTGTTTTTT. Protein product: CSVNSISNTGELFF.

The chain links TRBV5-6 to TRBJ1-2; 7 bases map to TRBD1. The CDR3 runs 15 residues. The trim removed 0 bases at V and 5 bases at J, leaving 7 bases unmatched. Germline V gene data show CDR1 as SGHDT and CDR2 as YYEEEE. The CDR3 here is CASSLGPGGWYGYTF. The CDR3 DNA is TGTGCCAGCAGCTTGGGGCCAGGGGGTTGGTATGGCTACACCTTC.

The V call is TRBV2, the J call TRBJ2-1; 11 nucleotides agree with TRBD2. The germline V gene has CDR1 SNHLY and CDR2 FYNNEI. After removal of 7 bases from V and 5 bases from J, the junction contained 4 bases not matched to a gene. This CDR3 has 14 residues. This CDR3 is CASTGTSGNNEQFF. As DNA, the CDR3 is TGTGCCAGCACTGGGACTAGCGGAAACAATGAGCAGTTCTTC.